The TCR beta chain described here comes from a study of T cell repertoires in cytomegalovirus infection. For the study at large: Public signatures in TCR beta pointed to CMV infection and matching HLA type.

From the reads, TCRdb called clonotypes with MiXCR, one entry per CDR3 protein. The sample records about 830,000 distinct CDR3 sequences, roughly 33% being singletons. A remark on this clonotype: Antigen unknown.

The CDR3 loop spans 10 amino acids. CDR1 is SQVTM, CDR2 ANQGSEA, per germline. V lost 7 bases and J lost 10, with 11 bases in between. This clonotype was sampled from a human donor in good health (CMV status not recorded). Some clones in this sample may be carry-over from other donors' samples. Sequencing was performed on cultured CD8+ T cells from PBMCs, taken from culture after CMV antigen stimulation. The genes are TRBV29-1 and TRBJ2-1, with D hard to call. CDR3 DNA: TGCAGCGCGGTAGGGATGGAGCAGTTCTTC. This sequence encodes CSAVGMEQFF.